This TCR beta chain was identified during a study of T cell clonotyping in hematopoietic cell transplantation. Notes on the study in general: Pathologically expanded recipient clonotypes increased progressively from day 30 to day 180 as diversity fell.

The data were produced by immunoSEQ multiplex PCR, yet TCRdb's version contains in-frame clones alone and is incomplete. In the table there are roughly 30,000 clones, 80% to 95% of which are singletons. As to this clone: Its antigen is currently unknown.

The V gene's germline CDR1 is SGHRS and CDR2 YFSETQ. The CDR3 has 13 amino acids. Trimming removed 2 bases from V and 5 bases from J; junction bases left unmatched: 3. The sequences come from PBMCs, collected 100 days after allogeneic stem cell transplant. This receptor was identified in a female patient in her forties or fifties who had an allogeneic stem cell transplant from a related donor, so the T cells may come from the graft donor. Some clones in this sample may be carry-over from other donors' samples. The chain combines TRBV5-1 with TRBJ1-2; TRBD1 matches 7 bases. CDR3 DNA sequence: TGCGCCAGCAGCTTAACAGGGGAGTATGGCTACACCTTC. This gives the protein CASSLTGEYGYTF.